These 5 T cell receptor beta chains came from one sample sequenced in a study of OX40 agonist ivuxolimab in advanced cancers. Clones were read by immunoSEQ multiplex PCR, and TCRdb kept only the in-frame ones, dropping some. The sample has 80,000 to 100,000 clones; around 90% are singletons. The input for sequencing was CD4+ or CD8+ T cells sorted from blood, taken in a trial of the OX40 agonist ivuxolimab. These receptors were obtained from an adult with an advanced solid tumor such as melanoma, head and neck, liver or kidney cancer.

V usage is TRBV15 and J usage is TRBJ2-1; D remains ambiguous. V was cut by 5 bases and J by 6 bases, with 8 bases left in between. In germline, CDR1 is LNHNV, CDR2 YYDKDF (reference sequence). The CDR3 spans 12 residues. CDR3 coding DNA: TGTGCCACCAGCCCATTGGGCAATGAGCAGTTCTTC. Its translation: CATSPLGNEQFF. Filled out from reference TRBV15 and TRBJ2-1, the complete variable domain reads DAMVIQNPRYQVTQFGKPVTLSCSQTLNHNVMYWYQQKSSQAPKLLFHYYDKDFNNEADTPDNFQSRRPNTSFCFLDIRSPGLGDTAMYLCATSPLGNEQFFGPGTRLTVL.

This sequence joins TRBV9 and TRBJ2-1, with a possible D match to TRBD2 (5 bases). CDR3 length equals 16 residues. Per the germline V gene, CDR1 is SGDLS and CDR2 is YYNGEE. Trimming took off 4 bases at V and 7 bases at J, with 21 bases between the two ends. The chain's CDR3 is CASSRDVVGIGNEQFF. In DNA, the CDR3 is TGTGCCAGCAGCCGAGACGTGGTCGGGATAGGAAATGAGCAGTTCTTC. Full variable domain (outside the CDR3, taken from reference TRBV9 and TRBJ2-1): DSGVTQTPKHLITATGQRVTLRCSPRSGDLSVYWYQQSLDQGLQFLIQYYNGEERAKGNILERFSAQQFPDLHSELNLSSLELGDSALYFCASSRDVVGIGNEQFFGPGTRLTVL.

The CDR3 nucleotides read TGTGCCAGTAGTGCCGTTAGAGGGGCGGAGACCCAGTACTTC. Its protein product is CASSAVRGAETQYF. This chain uses TRBV19 with TRBJ2-5; D might be TRBD1 or TRBD2, each matching 5 bases. CDR3 length equals 14 residues. Germline CDR1 is LNHDA and CDR2 is SQIVND (reference sequence). V shed 5 bases and J shed 5 bases, with 15 bases lying between them.

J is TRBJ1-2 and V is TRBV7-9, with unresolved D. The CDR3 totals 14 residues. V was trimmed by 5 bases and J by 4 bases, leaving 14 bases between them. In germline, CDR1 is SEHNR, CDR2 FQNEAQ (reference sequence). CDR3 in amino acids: CASSQSQMGYGYTF. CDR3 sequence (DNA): TGTGCCAGCAGCCAGTCCCAAATGGGCTATGGCTACACCTTC.

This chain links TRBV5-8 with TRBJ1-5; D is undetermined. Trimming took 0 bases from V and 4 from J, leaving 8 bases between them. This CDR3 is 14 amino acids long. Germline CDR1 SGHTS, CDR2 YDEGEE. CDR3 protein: CASSLVRENQPQHF. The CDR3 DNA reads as TGTGCCAGCAGCTTGGTACGGGAAAATCAGCCCCAGCATTTT.